The clone carrying this T cell receptor beta chain was found many times. The data are from a study of response to subunit inactivated influenza vaccine. CDR3 size: 17 residues. The trim removed 4 bases at V and 7 bases at J, leaving 17 bases unmatched. Germline CDR1 is DFQATT and CDR2 is SNEGSKA (reference sequence). TCRdb analysed the RT-PCR reads with MiXCR anew, one entry per CDR3 protein. Found here are over 400,000 distinct CDR3 sequences, about 10% of them singletons; the top ten hold roughly 12%. The sample consisted of PBMCs from blood, taken about 6 weeks after vaccination. The V and J genes are TRBV20-1 and TRBJ2-7; 12 positions match TRBD2. The sequence was obtained from a man aged 45-65 years who received an inactivated influenza vaccine. CDR3 sequence reads: CSATDLLAGGPPGEQYF. The CDR3 DNA sequence: TGCAGTGCTACAGATCTACTAGCGGGAGGTCCTCCGGGGGAGCAGTACTTC.